A single sample is the source of the 31 T cell receptor beta chains below, sequenced in a study of control samples from healthy donors and cancer patients. Clones were read by immunoSEQ multiplex PCR, and TCRdb kept only the in-frame ones, dropping some. The sample gives 100,000 to 150,000 clones, around 93% of which show up once; 1.7% is in the top ten. Input material: PBMCs. These receptors came from a middle-aged man with head and neck cancer.

This clone was seen once. This chain joins TRBV7-9 and TRBJ2-3; perhaps TRBD1 as D (6 bases). Germline V gene sequence: CDR1 SEHNR, CDR2 FQNEAQ (reference sequence). The length of the CDR3 is 18 residues. Trimming left V 5 bases short and J 0 bases short, with 21 bases between. The CDR3 loop is CASSPGLQGFPSTDTQYF. DNA of the CDR3: TGTGCCAGCAGCCCTGGCCTGCAGGGGTTCCCTAGCACAGATACGCAGTATTTT.

The chain carries TRBV6-5 and TRBJ1-2, with 7 bases that match TRBD1. The germline CDR1 and CDR2 sequences are MNHEY and SVGAGI. V was pared by 4 bases and J by 4 bases, with 9 bases of the junction left unmatched. The CDR3 covers 15 residues. CDR3: CASSLAQGRGYGYTF. DNA of the CDR3: TGTGCCAGCAGTTTAGCACAGGGGAGAGGCTATGGCTACACCTTC.

The chain combines TRBV5-1 with TRBJ2-7; a weak D match, TRBD1 (6 bases). This CDR3 has 12 residues. Germline V gives CDR1 SGHRS, CDR2 YFSETQ. The V end was cut by 0 bases, the J end by 7 bases, with 8 bases between. The CDR3 loop reads CASSLAGQEQYF. In nucleotides, the CDR3 is TGCGCCAGCAGCTTGGCAGGACAGGAGCAGTACTTC. Complete variable domain (other parts from reference TRBV5-1 and TRBJ2-7): KAGVTQTPRYLIKTRGQQVTLSCSPISGHRSVSWYQQTPGQGLQFLFEYFSETQRNKGNFPGRFSGRQFSNSRSEMNVSTLELGDSALYLCASSLAGQEQYFGPGTRLTVT.

V gene TRBV2 combines with J gene TRBJ2-5, with D possibly called TRBD1 or TRBD2 (7 bases each). V lost 7 bases and J 4 bases, leaving 16 bases between the germline ends. The length of the CDR3 is 14 residues. The germline gives CDR1 SNHLY, CDR2 FYNNEI. CDR3 DNA sequence: TGTGCCAGCACTGGGGTCAGGGGGGGAGAGACCCAGTACTTC. Amino acid sequence: CASTGVRGGETQYF.

J is TRBJ1-2 and V is TRBV3-1 (or the pseudogene TRBV3-2); D perhaps matches TRBD1 (5 bases). V was cut by 0 bases and J by 5 bases, with 31 bases left in between. The CDR3 sequence is 21 residues long. CDR1 is LGHDT, CDR2 YNNKEL, per germline (reference sequence). The DNA of the CDR3 is TGTGCCAGCAGCCAAGATATGGGGGTAGAGGGACCCCGTCGTATTCATTATGGCTACACCTTC. As protein: CASSQDMGVEGPRRIHYGYTF.

The J gene is TRBJ1-5, the V gene TRBV4-3; D is ambiguous. V was clipped by 0 bases and J by 4 bases, with 10 bases between them. The CDR3 is 15 residues long. CDR1 is LGHNA, CDR2 YSLEER, per germline. CDR3: CASSQDRKFNQPQHF. The CDR3 DNA is TGCGCCAGCAGCCAAGATCGAAAGTTTAATCAGCCCCAGCATTTT.

The V gene is TRBV5-1, the J gene TRBJ2-3, with 7 nucleotides matching TRBD2. Germline-derived CDR1 and CDR2 are SGHRS and YFSETQ. The CDR3 totals 16 residues. V lost 2 bases, J lost 3 bases, and 9 bases stayed unmatched. The CDR3 region has the DNA TGCGCCAGCAGCTTTCTGGCGGGGGTGGGGACAGATACGCAGTATTTT. It specifies CASSFLAGVGTDTQYF.

The J gene is TRBJ1-4, the V gene TRBV12-3 or TRBV12-4; D remains unclear. V shed 6 bases and J shed 10 bases, with 9 bases lying between them. The CDR3 is made up of 11 amino acids. The chain's CDR3 is CASSHGGKLFF. The CDR3 DNA reads TGTGCCAGCAGCCACGGAGGAAAACTGTTTTTT.

This chain connects TRBV5-6 to TRBJ1-3, with D tentatively TRBD1 (5 bases). Germline CDR1 and CDR2: SGHDT and YYEEEE. The CDR3 is made up of 14 amino acids. Trimming left V 2 bases short and J 0 bases short, with 6 bases between. The CDR3: CASSFGTSGNTIYF. The CDR3 DNA follows: TGTGCCAGCAGCTTTGGGACCTCTGGAAACACCATATATTTT.

The chain carries TRBV11-2 and TRBJ1-2; D unresolved. Trimming removed 6 bases from V and 2 bases from J, with 19 bases in between. From germline, CDR1 is SGHAT and CDR2 FQNNGV. The CDR3 consists of 16 residues. In DNA form, the CDR3 reads TGTGCCAGCAGTGATATTGGGCGGCTAGAGAACTATGGCTACACCTTC. It specifies CASSDIGRLENYGYTF.

The genes are TRBV5-1 and TRBJ2-7, with 14 nucleotides matching TRBD2. The ends lost 4 bases at V and 0 bases at J; junction bases unmatched: 6. The CDR3 has 17 residues. Germline CDR1 SGHRS, CDR2 YFSETQ. CDR3 bases: TGCGCCAGCAGCCGAGGACTAGCGGGGGGTAGCTCCTACGAGCAGTACTTC. It encodes CASSRGLAGGSSYEQYF.

This chain links TRBV7-3 with TRBJ1-1; D ambiguous. This CDR3 has 14 amino acids. Germline V gene lookup returns CDR1 SGHTA and CDR2 FQGTGA. Trimming shortened V by 5 bases and J by 0 bases, and 10 bases separated the two germline ends. The chain's CDR3 is CASSPPGVNTEAFF. The CDR3 DNA is TGTGCCAGCAGCCCGCCGGGTGTGAACACTGAAGCTTTCTTT.

V gene TRBV12-3 or TRBV12-4 combines with J gene TRBJ2-5; maybe TRBD2 (5 bases). The ends were cut back, 6 bases at V and 7 bases at J, with 15 bases in the middle. This CDR3 has 13 amino acids. The CDR3 here is CASRYLEVGTQYF. CDR3 DNA sequence: TGTGCCAGCAGGTACCTGGAGGTGGGGACCCAGTACTTC.

The chain recombines TRBV10-3 with TRBJ1-1; D unclear. Trimming took off 1 base at V and 8 bases at J, with 8 bases between the two ends. The CDR3 is 12 amino acids. CDR1 is ENHRY and CDR2 is SYGVKD in the germline V gene. CDR3 bases: TGTGCCATCAGTGAGTTAGAGGACGAAGCTTTCTTT. This encodes CAISELEDEAFF.

The chain uses TRBV3-1 (or the pseudogene TRBV3-2) and TRBJ2-3; maybe TRBD2 (7 bases). The germline CDR1 and CDR2 sequences are LGHDT and YNNKEL (reference sequence). The V and J ends lost 6 bases and 12 bases respectively, with 25 bases between them. The CDR3 covers 15 residues. The CDR3 region is CASSELVGGASPQYF. The CDR3, as DNA: TGTGCCAGCAGTGAATTGGTTGGGGGGGCATCACCACAGTATTTT.

This clone appeared once. This chain uses TRBV10-2 with TRBJ2-1; 8 bases are a match to TRBD2. The CDR3 is made up of 14 amino acids. V shed 4 bases, J shed 4 bases, and the junction held 3 bases outside the gene matches. CDR1 WSHSY and CDR2 SAAADI come from the germline V gene. CDR3 region: CASSVAGSYNEQFF. The CDR3 coding sequence is TGCGCCAGCAGTGTAGCGGGGTCATACAATGAGCAGTTCTTC.

The genes are TRBV6-5 and TRBJ2-2, with D unresolved. V gave up 0 bases and J gave up 8 bases, with 16 bases separating them. The CDR3 runs to 16 residues. Germline values: CDR1 MNHEY, CDR2 SVGAGI. In DNA, the CDR3 is TGTGCCAGCAGTTACTCCTTCCCCCTAGTAGATGGGGAGCTGTTTTTT. Its protein product is CASSYSFPLVDGELFF.

The CDR3 nucleotides read TGTGCCAGCAGCTCAACAGGGTGGGAGGCCAAAAACATTCAGTACTTC. Amino acids: CASSSTGWEAKNIQYF. This chain joins TRBV5-5 and TRBJ2-4; a weak D match, TRBD1 (6 bases). The CDR3 is 16 residues long. Germline V lookup: CDR1 SGHKS, CDR2 YYEKEE (reference sequence). Trimming removed 3 bases at V and 1 base at J, with 14 bases between.

V is TRBV5-8 and J is TRBJ1-5; TRBD1 aligns across 8 bases. J gave up 0 bases and V 4 bases, and 6 bases lay outside the gene matches. Per germline, CDR1 SGHTS and CDR2 YDEGEE. The CDR3 spans 16 residues. CDR3: CASSPWTGYSNQPQHF. The CDR3 DNA reads as TGTGCCAGCAGCCCTTGGACAGGGTATAGCAATCAGCCCCAGCATTTT.

The chain recombines TRBV12-3 or TRBV12-4 with TRBJ2-1; D perhaps matches TRBD2 (5 bases). Trimming removed 1 base from V and 6 bases from J, with 7 bases in between. CDR3 length: 13 residues. CDR3 loop: CASSLGTPNEQFF. DNA for the CDR3: TGTGCCAGCAGTTTAGGGACTCCCAATGAGCAGTTCTTC.

The sample holds one count of this clone. The chain couples TRBV9 to TRBJ1-1; D is ambiguous. The CDR3 loop spans 13 amino acids. Looked up from germline, CDR1 is SGDLS and CDR2 is YYNGEE. Trimming shortened V by 3 bases and J by 4 bases, and 10 bases separated the two germline ends. The CDR3 sequence is CASSGRVGTEAFF. Here the CDR3 DNA reads TGTGCCAGCAGCGGCCGGGTGGGCACTGAAGCTTTCTTT.

CDR3 in DNA: TGTGCCACCAGCAGAGAGAGCGGGGGGCCGGGGAATAGGAACATTCAGTACTTC. Translation: CATSRESGGPGNRNIQYF. The J gene is TRBJ2-4, the V gene TRBV15, with 9 positions matching TRBD2. Germline V gene data show CDR1 as LNHNV and CDR2 as YYDKDF (reference sequence). J gave up 7 bases and V 0 bases, and 13 bases lay outside the gene matches. CDR3 size: 18 residues.

This chain uses TRBV28 with TRBJ2-1, with 8 bases lining up with TRBD2. The J segment lost 11 bases and the V segment lost 3 bases, leaving 15 bases of the junction unmatched. This CDR3 is built from 16 residues. Germline CDR1 reads MDHEN; CDR2 reads SYDVKM. The CDR3 reads CASSLRGAGFYFQQFF. CDR3 nucleotides: TGTGCCAGCAGTTTGCGGGGGGCCGGCTTTTATTTTCAGCAGTTCTTC.

The chain recombines TRBV4-1 with TRBJ2-1; 10 bases agree with TRBD2. The germline V gene encodes CDR1 MGHRA and CDR2 YSYEKL. The CDR3 consists of 16 residues. After removal of 2 bases from V and 10 bases from J, the junction contained 11 bases not matched to a gene. CDR3 residues: CASSQIILAGEGEQFF. The CDR3 DNA is TGCGCCAGCAGCCAAATTATCCTAGCGGGGGAAGGCGAGCAGTTCTTC.

This sequence joins TRBV24-1 and TRBJ1-2; 7 nucleotides align to TRBD1. Germline assignment: CDR1 KGHDR and CDR2 SFDVKD. This CDR3 has 15 amino acids. J was trimmed by 8 bases and V by 2 bases; bases with no gene match: 10. The CDR3 loop reads CATSDSRQGMEGYTF. The CDR3, as DNA: TGTGCCACCAGTGATTCCCGACAGGGAATGGAGGGCTACACCTTC.

The chain combines TRBV28 with TRBJ1-2; tentatively, D is TRBD1 (6 bases). There are 13 residues in the CDR3. Trimming shortened V by 2 bases and J by 6 bases, and 10 bases separated the two germline ends. Germline assignment: CDR1 MDHEN and CDR2 SYDVKM. CDR3 residues: CASSLPRTDGYTF. For the CDR3, the DNA is TGTGCCAGCAGTTTACCTCGGACAGATGGCTACACCTTC.

This sequence joins TRBV4-3 and TRBJ2-1, with D possibly matching TRBD1 (5 bases). The CDR3 contains 21 residues. V lost 2 bases and J lost 4, with 30 bases in between. Germline CDR1 is LGHNA and CDR2 is YSLEER. CDR3 DNA sequence: TGCGCCAGCAGCCAAATGAGTGCAGGGTCGGGTGTTGGATCTATATACAATGAGCAGTTCTTC. Its protein is CASSQMSAGSGVGSIYNEQFF.

This chain links TRBV19 with TRBJ1-5, with D possibly TRBD1 on 6 matching bases. CDR3 length equals 15 residues. From germline, CDR1 is LNHDA and CDR2 SQIVND (reference sequence). Trimming removed 5 bases from V and 5 bases from J, with 16 bases in between. The CDR3 loop is CASSPQADSYQPQHF. The CDR3 DNA reads as TGTGCCAGTAGTCCTCAGGCGGACAGTTATCAGCCCCAGCATTTT. Using reference TRBV19 and TRBJ1-5 for the parts outside the CDR3, the full variable domain is DGGITQSPKYLFRKEGQNVTLSCEQNLNHDAMYWYRQDPGQGLRLIYYSQIVNDFQKGDIAEGYSVSREKKESFPLTVTSAQKNPTAFYLCASSPQADSYQPQHFGDGTRLSIL.

The gene calls are TRBV18 and TRBJ2-3; D remains ambiguous. The V end lost 6 bases, the J end lost 2 bases, and 12 bases lay between the germline ends. The CDR3 has 14 amino acids. The germline gives CDR1 KGHSH, CDR2 LQKENI. CDR3 region: CASSPTANTDTQYF. The CDR3 coding sequence is TGTGCCAGCTCGCCGACGGCAAACACAGATACGCAGTATTTT.

This clone was recorded once. The chain employs TRBV6-5 and TRBJ1-2, with 7 bases that match TRBD1. The CDR3 consists of 13 residues. The germline gives CDR1 MNHEY, CDR2 SVGAGI. Losses at the gene ends were 6 bases for V and 8 bases for J; bases not matched to a gene: 9. CDR3 residues: CASRPGTVQGYTF. DNA of the CDR3: TGTGCCAGCAGACCCGGGACAGTTCAGGGCTACACCTTC.

The CDR3 protein is CASSMETVLNTEAFF. The CDR3 DNA is TGTGCCAGTAGTATGGAGACAGTCCTGAACACTGAAGCTTTCTTT. This chain joins TRBV19 and TRBJ1-1; perhaps TRBD1 as D (5 bases). This CDR3 has 15 amino acids. Trimming took off 3 bases at V and 0 bases at J, with 11 bases between the two ends. Germline V gene lookup returns CDR1 LNHDA and CDR2 SQIVND (reference sequence).